The 2 T cell receptor beta chains in this list originate from one sample, sequenced in a study of blood T cell repertoires in COVID-19. Repertoires were generated with immunoSEQ multiplex PCR, while TCRdb's copy carries only in-frame clones and drops some. The profile shows hundreds of thousands of clones, around 85% of them singletons. The specimen was PBMCs or T cells enriched from blood (not recorded which). These receptors came from a woman aged 40 to 50 who had recovered from COVID-19.

V usage is TRBV19 and J usage is TRBJ1-4; D may be TRBD1 (6 bases). The CDR3 totals 15 residues. Germline CDR1 is LNHDA and CDR2 is SQIVND (reference sequence). Trimming removed 7 bases from V and 0 bases from J, with 12 bases in between. The CDR3, as DNA: TGTGCCAGTAAGACAGGAGACGCAACTAATGAAAAACTGTTTTTT. It encodes CASKTGDATNEKLFF.

In DNA form, the CDR3 reads TGTGCCAGCAAGTTGGGGGAGGGCTATGAGACCCAGTACTTC. This codes for CASKLGEGYETQYF. The chain employs TRBV2 and TRBJ2-5; 7 bases fit TRBD2. The V and J ends lost 7 bases and 5 bases, in that order; junction bases with no gene match: 10. The CDR3 length is 14 residues. Germline-derived CDR1 and CDR2 are SNHLY and FYNNEI.